What follows describes a single T cell receptor (beta chain). Its antigen is not identified. Other nucleotide sequences from this sample produce the same CDR3. The table came from immunoSEQ multiplex PCR; TCRdb's copy has only in-frame clones and leaves some out. The sample gives roughly 120,000 clones, over 80% of which show up once; under 9% is in the top ten. These data are taken from a study of T cell responses to AZD1222 COVID-19 vaccine. Study-level findings and limits: Among the donors, most were white British and more were female, and clonal diversity was possibly underestimated. When two AZD1222 doses had been given, Spike-specific TCR breadth and depth rose.

This sample comprised peripheral blood, obtained 28 days after the second AZD1222 dose. The TCR originated in an adult who received the AZD1222 COVID-19 vaccine.

As DNA, the CDR3 is TGTGCCAGCAGCTTGCAGGGGAACAATCAGCCCCAGCATTTT. This codes for CASSLQGNNQPQHF. V is TRBV5-4 and J is TRBJ1-5; maybe TRBD1 (6 bases). The CDR3 has 14 amino acids. CDR1 SGHNT and CDR2 YYREEE come from the germline V gene (reference sequence). V was trimmed by 1 base and J by 3 bases, leaving 8 bases between them.